What follows describes a single T cell receptor beta chain. The target antigen is unknown. This entry is derived from a study of cytomegalovirus exposure and HLA in healthy donors. Study-wide findings and caveats: Highly shared sequence variants in one cluster were likely a sequencing artifact.

Per the germline V gene, CDR1 is LGHNA and CDR2 is YSLEER. The CDR3 length is 16 residues. V gave up 3 bases and J gave up 3 bases; unmatched junction bases: 5. Both 60 Vbeta primers and 13 Jbeta primers went into the PCR. Profiled with immunoSEQ multiplex PCR; TCRdb holds only in-frame clones, not every one. The table shows roughly 150,000 clones, with 65% to 85% occurring only once. The sample consisted of PBMCs. V is TRBV4-3 and J is TRBJ2-1; 10 bases align to TRBD2. This TCR was recovered from a male donor in good health and CMV-seronegative. The CDR3 loop is CASSHPSGGVYNEQFF. The CDR3 DNA reads TGCGCCAGCAGCCACCCAAGCGGGGGGGTCTACAATGAGCAGTTCTTC.